This T cell receptor (beta chain) was obtained from a study of T cells in Graves' hyperthyroidism and ophthalmopathy. General study points: A 13 V-J model separated ophthalmopathy from stable hyperthyroidism.

This CDR3 is 16 amino acids long. Germline CDR1 reads DFQATT; CDR2 reads SNEGSKA (reference sequence). Trimming cost V 0 bases and J 7 bases; bases outside gene matches: 9. Diagnostic decisions used clinical symptoms, serum thyroxine and TRAb, thyroid ultrasound and orbital computed tomography. The PBMCs had their origin in roughly 9.4 ml of fresh peripheral blood. This clonotype was seen repeatedly, ten times or more. The antigen remains undetermined. The investigators amplified TCR beta CDR3 regions from RNA transcripts. HTBI primers were used for first-round RT-PCR of the TCR CDR3. TCRdb recomputed calls from the multiplex PCR reads with MiXCR, one row per CDR3 protein. The sample lists hundreds of thousands of distinct CDR3 sequences, 12% to 15% seen once, with approximately 10% in the top ten.

The sample was blood. The receptor was isolated from a woman younger than 35 with Graves' hyperthyroidism. J is TRBJ2-1 and V is TRBV20-1, with 10 bases lining up with TRBD2. CDR3 DNA: TGCAGTGCTAGAGATGTTGAGCGGGAGGGGCTAAATGAGCAGTTCTTC. Its translation: CSARDVEREGLNEQFF.